This TCR beta chain was observed in a study of blood T cell repertoires in COVID-19. Turning to the study itself: PBMCs, B-cell-depleted T cells, or T cells provided the cDNA or gDNA that made up the material.

Per the study methods: Amplification from reference gene primers served as the basis for estimated nucleated cell counts. Generated by immunoSEQ multiplex PCR, the TCRdb table keeps only in-frame clones and is missing some. V, J and clone size were drawn from that table, and D and trimming were deduced from the DNA. Among roughly 380,000 clones listed, about 91% were seen once. The CDR3 loop spans 17 amino acids. Germline loops: CDR1 LNHNV, CDR2 YYDKDF (reference sequence). With V trimmed by 3 bases and J by 2 bases, 7 bases remained unmatched. The clonotype was recovered from a woman in her forties with COVID-19, enrolled during active disease. J is TRBJ2-7 and V is TRBV15; 13 positions agree with TRBD2. Source material: peripheral blood. The CDR3 nucleotides read TGTGCCACCAGCAGTGGACTAGCGGGGGTAGGAACCTACGAGCAGTACTTC. Its protein product is CATSSGLAGVGTYEQYF.